These T cell receptor beta chains were read from a single sample in a study of human T cells and chemical hapten exposure. TCRdb reprocessed the RACE reads via MiXCR and lists one record per CDR3 protein. The sample holds tens of thousands of distinct CDR3 sequences; 9.5% to 10% are singletons and the top ten take 9.5% to 10%. The sequences come from whole blood, collected in connection with sensitization to the hapten diphenylcyclopropenone (DPC). Every receptor here comes from a woman younger than 45 with alopecia areata. Some clones in this sample may be carry-over from other donors' samples. CDR3s include the opening cysteine and the closing phenylalanine or tryptophan. A D gene is named only where the DNA matches it firmly. Clone sizes are given selectively: once, few, many, or a class where the clone is expanded.

CDR3,DNA,J,size,D,V
CASSPTLAGTQETQYF,TGTGCCAGCAGCCCGACGTTAGCGGGGACCCAAGAGACCCAGTACTTC,TRBJ2-5,many,TRBD2,TRBV4-2
CASSLVGGNEQFF,TGTGCCAGCAGTTTAGTAGGGGGCAATGAGCAGTTCTTC,TRBJ2-1,many,.,TRBV12-3/TRBV12-4
CASSSTGVQNIQYF,TGTGCCAGCAGTTCCACGGGGGTCCAAAACATTCAGTACTTC,TRBJ2-4,.,.,TRBV6-6
CASSLATASYEQYF,TGTGCCAGCAGCTTAGCCACAGCCTCCTACGAGCAGTACTTC,TRBJ2-7,.,.,TRBV7-2
CASGQPPNSPLHF,TGTGCCAGCGGACAGCCGCCCAATTCACCCCTCCACTTT,TRBJ1-6,few,.,TRBV6-5
CATGRNSGETQYF,TGTGCCACGGGGAGGAACTCGGGTGAGACCCAGTACTTC,TRBJ2-5,many,.,TRBV7-2
CASSQEVSVGADTQYF,TGTGCCAGCAGCCAAGAGGTTTCAGTTGGGGCAGATACGCAGTATTTT,TRBJ2-3,few,.,TRBV4-2
CSVAGTGQGTDTQYF,TGCAGCGTTGCCGGGACAGGGCAGGGCACAGATACGCAGTATTTT,TRBJ2-3,few,TRBD1,TRBV29-1
CASSRDSRNSPLHF,TGTGCCAGCAGTCGTGACAGCCGCAATTCACCCCTCCACTTT,TRBJ1-6,many,.,TRBV12-3/TRBV12-4
CASRRRTSGGTEAFF,TGTGCCAGCCGACGAAGGACATCAGGAGGCACTGAAGCTTTCTTT,TRBJ1-1,few,.,TRBV28
CIGDSGEKLFF,TGCATTGGGGACAGCGGTGAAAAACTGTTTTTT,TRBJ1-4,many,TRBD1,TRBV20-1
CASSLDRVIGQETQYF,TGTGCCAGCAGCTTGGACAGGGTAATTGGCCAAGAGACCCAGTACTTC,TRBJ2-5,few,.,TRBV5-5
CASSVGLAGGKVDTQYF,TGCGCCAGCAGCGTGGGACTAGCGGGGGGAAAGGTAGATACGCAGTATTTT,TRBJ2-3,few,TRBD2,TRBV5-1
CASSLSEKLFF,TGTGCCAGCAGTTTAAGTGAAAAACTGTTTTTT,TRBJ1-4,many,.,TRBV12-3/TRBV12-4
CASSSLTATNEKLFF,TGTGCCAGCAGCTCCCTGACAGCAACTAATGAAAAACTGTTTTTT,TRBJ1-4,.,.,TRBV7-2
CSVGSLGDEQYF,TGCAGCGTGGGATCTTTGGGAGACGAGCAGTACTTC,TRBJ2-7,few,.,TRBV29-1
CASQVGAADTQYF,TGTGCCAGCCAGGTCGGGGCGGCAGATACGCAGTATTTT,TRBJ2-3,few,.,TRBV3-1
CASSLGATGGPNEKLFF,TGTGCCAGCAGCTTAGGTGCGACAGGGGGCCCTAATGAAAAACTGTTTTTT,TRBJ1-4,many,TRBD1,TRBV7-2
CASSPGSGRGRSAFF,TGTGCCAGCAGTCCCGGGAGCGGCAGAGGTCGATCGGCTTTCTTT,TRBJ1-1,few,.,TRBV6-2/TRBV6-3
CASSGLARYNEQFF,TGTGCCAGCAGCGGACTAGCGCGGTACAATGAGCAGTTCTTC,TRBJ2-1,many,TRBD2,TRBV3-1
CSAIVPGQGNWHTEAFF,TGCAGTGCTATTGTACCGGGACAGGGAAATTGGCACACTGAAGCTTTCTTT,TRBJ1-1,many,TRBD1,TRBV20-1
CASSVVNTQNTEAFF,TGTGCCAGCAGCGTAGTAAACACCCAGAACACTGAAGCTTTCTTT,TRBJ1-1,many,.,TRBV9
CASSSRGAGTGELFF,TGTGCCAGCAGTAGCCGGGGGGCGGGGACCGGGGAGCTGTTTTTT,TRBJ2-2,.,.,TRBV12-3/TRBV12-4
CASTPGQTINYGYTF,TGTGCCAGCACCCCTGGACAGACCATTAACTATGGCTACACCTTC,TRBJ1-2,many,.,TRBV12-3/TRBV12-4
CASSPVGVAGANVLTF,TGTGCCAGCAGCCCAGTAGGTGTCGCTGGGGCCAACGTCCTGACTTTC,TRBJ2-6,many,.,TRBV7-9
CASSPSITTDTQYF,TGTGCCAGCTCACCGTCGATCACAACAGATACGCAGTATTTT,TRBJ2-3,many,.,TRBV18
CASSETNNSRGTQYF,TGTGCCAGCAGTGAAACAAATAACAGTCGCGGTACGCAGTATTTT,TRBJ2-3,few,.,TRBV2